Listed below are T cell receptor beta chains from one sample, sequenced in a study of blood T cell repertoires in COVID-19. TCRdb keeps only in-frame clones here, not all; method: immunoSEQ multiplex PCR. The sample yields over 250,000 clones, 88% seen once. The sequenced sample consisted of PBMCs or T cells enriched from blood (not recorded which). These receptors all come from a woman aged 50 to 65 who had recovered from COVID-19. The conserved cysteine and the conserved F or W are not part of the CDR3 here.

j_gene	v_gene	CDR3aa
TRBJ2-4	TRBV7-2	ASSLSTSGMSYIQY
TRBJ2-1	TRBV5-1	ASSLSGSYNEQF
TRBJ1-1	TRBV18	ASSPKPREAF
TRBJ2-7	TRBV7-8	ASRTGGPGEQY
TRBJ1-4	TRBV19	ASSPGQNEKLF
TRBJ1-5	TRBV11-2	ASSSDRGPNQPQH
TRBJ2-5	TRBV7-2	ASSAYGGGETQY
TRBJ1-1	TRBV28	ASSRGRGLMNTEAF
TRBJ2-7	TRBV28	ASRRGYEQY
TRBJ2-2	TRBV19	ASKLGNTGELF
TRBJ1-5	TRBV2	ASTPTGGGNQPQH
TRBJ2-1	TRBV15	ATSAPTLAVEF
TRBJ1-1	TRBV20-1	SARRQVEAF
TRBJ2-7	TRBV28	ASRPPTAYEQY
TRBJ2-1	TRBV11-2	ASSSSRGGSYNEQF
TRBJ2-5	TRBV11-2	ASSTRETQY
TRBJ2-3	TRBV24-1	ATSFSSGAHTQY
TRBJ2-2	TRBV15	ATSRDIYGELF
TRBJ2-7	TRBV5-4	ASSFPGLAEVDYEQY
TRBJ2-3	TRBV28	ASSLLTSSTDTQY
TRBJ1-1	TRBV7-2	ASSLEQGAATEAF
TRBJ1-5	TRBV28	ASSPDRAHQPQH
TRBJ2-5	TRBV9	ASSVDAGGPRETQY
TRBJ1-5	TRBV28	ASSLRSPGQPQH